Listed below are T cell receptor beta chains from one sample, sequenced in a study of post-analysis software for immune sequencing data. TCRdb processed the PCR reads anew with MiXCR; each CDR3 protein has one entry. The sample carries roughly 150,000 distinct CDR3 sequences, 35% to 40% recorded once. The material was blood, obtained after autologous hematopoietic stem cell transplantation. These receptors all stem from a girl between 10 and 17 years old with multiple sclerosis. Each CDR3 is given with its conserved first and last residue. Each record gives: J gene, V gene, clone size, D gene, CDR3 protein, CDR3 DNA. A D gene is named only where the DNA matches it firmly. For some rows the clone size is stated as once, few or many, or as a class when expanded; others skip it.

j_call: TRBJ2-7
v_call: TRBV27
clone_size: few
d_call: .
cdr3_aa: CASRRGGNSYEQYF
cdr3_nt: TGTGCCAGCAGGAGGGGCGGGAACTCCTACGAGCAGTACTTC

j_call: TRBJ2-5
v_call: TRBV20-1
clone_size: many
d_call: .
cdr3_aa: CSATSLWGGIQETQYF
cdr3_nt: TGCAGTGCTACTTCGCTCTGGGGCGGCATCCAAGAGACCCAGTACTTC

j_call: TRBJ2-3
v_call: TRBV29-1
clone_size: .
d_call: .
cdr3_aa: CSVVMAESTDTQYF
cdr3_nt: TGCAGCGTTGTAATGGCAGAAAGCACAGATACGCAGTATTTT

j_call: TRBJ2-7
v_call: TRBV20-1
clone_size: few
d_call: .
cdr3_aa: CSASRGLEQYF
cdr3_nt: TGCAGTGCTAGTAGGGGTCTCGAGCAGTACTTC

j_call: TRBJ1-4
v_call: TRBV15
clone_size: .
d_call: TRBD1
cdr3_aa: CATSRDKGAPGNEKLFF
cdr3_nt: TGTGCCACCAGCAGAGATAAGGGGGCGCCTGGTAATGAAAAACTGTTTTTT

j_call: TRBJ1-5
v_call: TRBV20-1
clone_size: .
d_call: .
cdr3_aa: CSGGTQNQPQHF
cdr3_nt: TGCAGTGGAGGGACCCAGAATCAGCCCCAGCATTTT

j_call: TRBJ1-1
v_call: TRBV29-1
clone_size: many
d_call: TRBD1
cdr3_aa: CSGMSGQGATEAFF
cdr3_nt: TGCAGCGGGATGTCGGGACAGGGGGCCACTGAAGCTTTCTTT

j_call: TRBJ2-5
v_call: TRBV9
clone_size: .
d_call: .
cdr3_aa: CASYRRGQGGTQYF
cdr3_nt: TGTGCCAGCTACAGGAGGGGCCAGGGCGGGACCCAGTACTTC

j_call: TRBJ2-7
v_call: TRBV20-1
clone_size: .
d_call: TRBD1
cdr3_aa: CSAGDRGQGYEQYF
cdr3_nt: TGCAGTGCGGGGGACAGGGGGCAGGGGTACGAGCAGTACTTC

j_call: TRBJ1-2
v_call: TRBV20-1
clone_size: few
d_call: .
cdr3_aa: CSARDYGRAEYGYTF
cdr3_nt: TGCAGTGCTAGAGATTACGGCAGGGCGGAGTATGGCTACACCTTC

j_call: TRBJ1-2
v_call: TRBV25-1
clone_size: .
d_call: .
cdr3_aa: CASSTGWAANYGYTF
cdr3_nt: TGTGCCAGCAGTACCGGTTGGGCTGCTAACTATGGCTACACCTTC

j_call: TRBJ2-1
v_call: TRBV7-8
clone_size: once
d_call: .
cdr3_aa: CASSPPMANYNEQFF
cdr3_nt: TGTGCCAGCAGCCCGCCTATGGCTAACTACAATGAGCAGTTCTTC

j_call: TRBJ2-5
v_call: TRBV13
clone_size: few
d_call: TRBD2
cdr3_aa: CASSRRTSVVETQYF
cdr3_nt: TGTGCCAGCAGCCGCCGGACTAGCGTGGTGGAGACCCAGTACTTC

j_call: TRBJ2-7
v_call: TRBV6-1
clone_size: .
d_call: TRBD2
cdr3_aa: CASTLGGLAGDRSYEQYF
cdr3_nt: TGTGCCAGCACCCTCGGTGGACTAGCGGGAGATAGGTCCTACGAGCAGTACTTC

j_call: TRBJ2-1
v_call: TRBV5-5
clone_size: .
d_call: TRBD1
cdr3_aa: CASSWTGVMLSEQFF
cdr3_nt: TGTGCCAGCAGCTGGACAGGGGTCATGCTCAGTGAGCAGTTCTTC

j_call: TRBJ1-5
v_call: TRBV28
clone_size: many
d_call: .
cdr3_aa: CASSLGWGNQPQHF
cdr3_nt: TGTGCCAGCAGCTTAGGTTGGGGCAATCAGCCCCAGCATTTT

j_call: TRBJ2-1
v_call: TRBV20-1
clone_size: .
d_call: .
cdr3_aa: CSAREGFQSYNEQFF
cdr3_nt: TGCAGTGCTAGAGAGGGTTTCCAGTCCTACAATGAGCAGTTCTTC

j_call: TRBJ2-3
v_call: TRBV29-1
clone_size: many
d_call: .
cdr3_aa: CSVEDPRGSTDTQYF
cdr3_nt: TGCAGCGTTGAAGACCCAAGGGGGAGCACAGATACGCAGTATTTT

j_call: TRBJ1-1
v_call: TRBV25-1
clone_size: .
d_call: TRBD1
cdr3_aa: CASSGPGQGALNTEAFF
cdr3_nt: TGTGCCAGCAGTGGACCGGGACAGGGGGCCCTGAACACTGAAGCTTTCTTT

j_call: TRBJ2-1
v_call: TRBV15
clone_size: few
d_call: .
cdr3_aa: CATSRTSSYNEQFF
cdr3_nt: TGTGCCACCAGCAGGACGAGCTCCTACAATGAGCAGTTCTTC

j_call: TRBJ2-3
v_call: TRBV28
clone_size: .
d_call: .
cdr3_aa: CASSLGSQGYTQYF
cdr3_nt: TGTGCCAGCAGTTTAGGCTCTCAGGGGTATACGCAGTATTTT

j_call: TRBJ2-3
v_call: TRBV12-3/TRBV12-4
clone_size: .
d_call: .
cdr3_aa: CASSFRGSLRTQYF
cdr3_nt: TGTGCCAGCAGTTTTCGGGGGTCCCTACGTACGCAGTATTTT

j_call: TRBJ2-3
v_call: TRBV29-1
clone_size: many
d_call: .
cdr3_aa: CSVEDWGKSTDTQYF
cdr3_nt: TGCAGCGTTGAAGATTGGGGAAAAAGCACAGATACGCAGTATTTT

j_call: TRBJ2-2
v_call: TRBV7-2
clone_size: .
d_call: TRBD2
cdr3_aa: CASNLALADTGELFF
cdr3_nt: TGTGCCAGCAACTTAGCCCTAGCGGACACCGGGGAGCTGTTTTTT

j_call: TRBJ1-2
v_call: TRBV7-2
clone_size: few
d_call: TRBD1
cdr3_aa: CASSSRQGRYGYTF
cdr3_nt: TGTGCCAGCAGCTCCAGACAGGGTCGCTATGGCTACACCTTC

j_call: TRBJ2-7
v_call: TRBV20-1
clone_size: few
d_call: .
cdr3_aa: CSARASDTYEQYF
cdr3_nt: TGCAGTGCTAGAGCTAGCGACACCTACGAGCAGTACTTC

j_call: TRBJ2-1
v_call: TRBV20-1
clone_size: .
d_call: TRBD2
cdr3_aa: CSASGGSGVGSYNEQFF
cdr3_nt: TGCAGTGCGAGCGGGGGTAGCGGGGTGGGCTCCTACAATGAGCAGTTCTTC

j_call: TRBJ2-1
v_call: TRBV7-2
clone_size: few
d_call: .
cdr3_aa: CASSLLELYNEQFF
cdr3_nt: TGTGCCAGCAGCCTCCTAGAATTATACAATGAGCAGTTCTTC

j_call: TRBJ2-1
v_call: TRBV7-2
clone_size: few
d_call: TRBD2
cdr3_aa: CASSLGSGRGGGEQFF
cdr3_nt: TGTGCCAGCAGCTTAGGGAGCGGGAGAGGGGGAGGTGAGCAGTTCTTC

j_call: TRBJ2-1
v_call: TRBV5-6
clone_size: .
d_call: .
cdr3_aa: CASSRTTGPLDEQFF
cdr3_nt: TGTGCCAGCAGCCGGACTACCGGGCCCTTGGATGAGCAGTTCTTC

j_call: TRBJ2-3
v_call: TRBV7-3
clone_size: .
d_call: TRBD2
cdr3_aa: CASSPGAAGGADTQYF
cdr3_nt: TGTGCCAGCAGCCCAGGGGCGGCGGGAGGCGCAGATACGCAGTATTTT

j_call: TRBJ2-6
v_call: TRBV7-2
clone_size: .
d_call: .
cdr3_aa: CASSLSGNRASPGANVLTF
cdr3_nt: TGTGCCAGCAGCTTAAGCGGAAATAGAGCCTCTCCTGGGGCCAACGTCCTGACTTTC

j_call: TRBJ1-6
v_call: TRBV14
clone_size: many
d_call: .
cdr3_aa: CASSPDSSYNSPLHF
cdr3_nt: TGTGCCAGCAGCCCGGACAGCTCCTATAATTCACCCCTCCACTTT

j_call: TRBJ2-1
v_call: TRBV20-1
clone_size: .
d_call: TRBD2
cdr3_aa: CSARDWGLAASAVDYNEQFF
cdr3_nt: TGCAGTGCTAGAGATTGGGGACTAGCGGCATCGGCCGTTGACTACAATGAGCAGTTCTTC

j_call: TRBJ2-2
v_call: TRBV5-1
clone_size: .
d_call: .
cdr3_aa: CASSFSSVGNTGELFF
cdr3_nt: TGCGCCAGCAGCTTTAGTTCAGTGGGCAACACCGGGGAGCTGTTTTTT